This T cell receptor (beta chain) appears in the sequencing data of a study of T cell responses to AZD1222 COVID-19 vaccine. Study outcomes and limitations: Clonal diversity may have been underestimated, and the donors were mostly white British, with more females than males. The study identified only six AZD1222 recipients as seropositive at baseline. With dominance at 160-218 and 743-854, vaccine-associated CD4 TCRs spanned spike.

A note on this clone: Antigen unknown.

Germline-derived CDR1 and CDR2 are MNHEY and SVGAGI. The CDR3 length is 15 residues. The trim removed 6 bases at V and 0 bases at J, leaving 4 bases unmatched. Profiled with immunoSEQ multiplex PCR; TCRdb holds only in-frame clones, not every one. The sample yields 95,000 to 150,000 clones, about 89% seen once. The specimen comprised peripheral blood, sampled on day 0 of AZD1222 vaccination. The chain employs TRBV6-5 and TRBJ2-7, with TRBD1 identical over 11 bases. This receptor was taken from an adult in good health. CDR3 residues: CASSLGTGGSYEQYF. The CDR3 DNA reads TGTGCCAGCAGCCTGGGGACAGGGGGCTCCTACGAGCAGTACTTC.